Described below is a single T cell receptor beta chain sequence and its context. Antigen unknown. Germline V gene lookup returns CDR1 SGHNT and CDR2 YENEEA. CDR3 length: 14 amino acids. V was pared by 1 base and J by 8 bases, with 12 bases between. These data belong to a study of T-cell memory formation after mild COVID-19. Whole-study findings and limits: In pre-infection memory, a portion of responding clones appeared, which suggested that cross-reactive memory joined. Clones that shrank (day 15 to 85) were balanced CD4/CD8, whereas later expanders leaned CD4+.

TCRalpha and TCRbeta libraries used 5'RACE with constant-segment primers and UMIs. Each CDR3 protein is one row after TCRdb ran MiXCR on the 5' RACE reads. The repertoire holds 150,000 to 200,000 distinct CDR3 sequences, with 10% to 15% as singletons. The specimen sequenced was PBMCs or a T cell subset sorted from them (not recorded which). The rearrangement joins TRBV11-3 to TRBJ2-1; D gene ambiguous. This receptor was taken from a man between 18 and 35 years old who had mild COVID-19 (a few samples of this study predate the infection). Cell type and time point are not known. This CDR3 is CASSLGGRTYEQFF. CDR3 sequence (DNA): TGTGCCAGCAGCTTAGGTGGTAGGACCTATGAGCAGTTCTTC.